This TCR beta chain came from a study of read filtering for tumor transcriptome and immune sequencing. This clonotype was detected ten times or more. Its antigen is unidentified. This library used 300 to 500 ng RNA and molecular barcoded adaptors spanning alpha/delta and beta/gamma chains. From the reads, TCRdb called clonotypes with MiXCR, one entry per CDR3 protein. The profile covers roughly 130,000 distinct CDR3 sequences, with 13% appearing a single time and 11% taken by the ten largest. Study conclusions and caveats: IR-seq captured clonotypes deeper and more reliably than RNA-seq.

Sampling of bone marrow took place during active disease in every patient. This CDR3 spans 13 amino acids. Germline values: CDR1 SNHLY, CDR2 FYNNEI. V was trimmed by 3 bases and J by 1 base, leaving 7 bases between them. Material for sequencing was a population of CD138-negative cells sorted from bone marrow. The receptor was derived from a donor aged 40 or older with multiple myeloma. The chain uses TRBV2 and TRBJ2-7; D call uncertain. CDR3 DNA: TGTGCCAGCAGTGAGCAGGTTTCCTACGAGCAGTACTTC. It encodes CASSEQVSYEQYF.